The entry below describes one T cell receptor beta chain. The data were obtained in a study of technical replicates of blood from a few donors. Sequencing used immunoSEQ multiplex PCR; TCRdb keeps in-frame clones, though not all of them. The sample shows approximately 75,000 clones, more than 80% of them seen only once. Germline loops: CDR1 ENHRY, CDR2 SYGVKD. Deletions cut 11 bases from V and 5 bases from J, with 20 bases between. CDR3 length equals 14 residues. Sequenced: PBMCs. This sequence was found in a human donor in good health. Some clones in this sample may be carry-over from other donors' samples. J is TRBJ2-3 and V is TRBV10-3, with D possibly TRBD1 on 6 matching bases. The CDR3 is CAAQGPSAGDTQYF. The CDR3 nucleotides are TGTGCCGCCCAGGGGCCTTCTGCTGGAGATACGCAGTATTTT.